These 28 T cell receptor beta chains originate from one sample sequenced in a study of beta chain features in type 1 diabetes. The investigators reverse transcribed all of the isolated RNA, so they sequenced expressed TCRB transcripts. The assay was immunoSEQ multiplex PCR, and TCRdb's table has in-frame clones only and misses some. The table lists under 150,000 clones, about 7% of them singletons. Sequencing input: central memory CD4+ T cells from blood. Receptors originate from a woman aged 25-40 years in good health.

This clone was observed a few times. The rearrangement joins TRBV7-8 to TRBJ2-5; 9 bases fit TRBD2. Per germline, CDR1 SGHVS and CDR2 FQNEAQ. The junction had 12 bases not matched to a gene; V was cut back by 0 bases and J by 4 bases. This CDR3 contains 18 residues. The CDR3 protein is CASSLAIAGGGSRETQYF. The CDR3, as DNA: TGTGCCAGCAGCTTAGCGATCGCGGGAGGGGGTAGTAGAGAGACCCAGTACTTC. Looking up the rest from reference TRBV7-8 and TRBJ2-5 gives the full variable domain: GAGVSQSPRYKVAKRGQDVALRCDPISGHVSLFWYQQALGQGPEFLTYFQNEAQLDKSGLPSDRFFAERPEGSVSTLKIQRTQQEDSAVYLCASSLAIAGGGSRETQYFGPGTRLLVL.

There are a few counts of this clone. The V gene is TRBV6-6, the J gene TRBJ1-1; D is unclear. CDR1 and CDR2 (germline): MNHNY, SVGAGI (reference sequence). The CDR3 sequence is 14 residues long. V lost 2 bases to trimming and J lost 4 bases, with 11 bases between them. CDR3 coding DNA: TGTGCCAGCAGTTACATTTCGGAGGGCACTGAAGCTTTCTTT. It encodes CASSYISEGTEAFF.

This clone was found a few times. The chain joins TRBV7-2 to TRBJ2-3; 7 nucleotides match TRBD2. Trimming at V came to 5 bases and at J to 1 base, leaving 9 bases not matched to a gene. This CDR3 is 16 amino acids long. Germline loops: CDR1 SGHTA, CDR2 FQGNSA. CDR3 in DNA: TGTGCCAGCAGCGACCAGTCGACTAGCCGCACAGATACGCAGTATTTT. Translation gives CASSDQSTSRTDTQYF. The variable domain in full, with the rest retrieved from reference TRBV7-2 and TRBJ2-3, is GAGVSQSPSNKVTEKGKDVELRCDPISGHTALYWYRQSLGQGLEFLIYFQGNSAPDKSGLPSDRFSAERTGGSVSTLTIQRTQQEDSAVYLCASSDQSTSRTDTQYFGPGTRLTVL.

A few counts support this clone. J is TRBJ2-7 and V is TRBV18, with TRBD1 matching 12 bases. This CDR3 contains 15 residues. The V segment lost 6 bases and the J segment 7 bases; nucleotides outside the gene matches: 10. Germline loops: CDR1 KGHSH, CDR2 LQKENI. The CDR3 DNA sequence: TGTGCCAGCTCGTCCCCGGGACAGGGGGCGGGGGAGCAGTACTTC. It codes for CASSSPGQGAGEQYF.

The chain has TRBV11-3 and TRBJ2-2; no clear D. CDR3 length equals 13 residues. The germline V gene encodes CDR1 SGHNT and CDR2 YENEEA. Deletions cut 5 bases from V and 4 bases from J, with 8 bases between. CDR3 region: CASSISGTGELFF. CDR3 nucleotide sequence: TGTGCCAGCAGCATATCGGGCACCGGGGAGCTGTTTTTT. Together with reference TRBV11-3 and TRBJ2-2, the CDR3 gives the full variable domain: EAGVVQSPRYKIIEKKQPVAFWCNPISGHNTLYWYLQNLGQGPELLIRYENEEAVDDSQLPKDRFSAERLKGVDSTLKIQPAELGDSAVYLCASSISGTGELFFGEGSRLTVL.

This rearrangement joins TRBV4-2 to TRBJ2-1; TRBD2 agrees at 7 bases. V was clipped by 1 base and J by 5 bases; unmatched bases: 8. Looked up from germline, CDR1 is LGHNA and CDR2 is YNFKEQ. This CDR3 has 16 residues. CDR3 coding DNA: TGTGCCAGCAGCCAAGTGGCGGCTAGCGGAGACAATGAGCAGTTCTTC. It is translated as CASSQVAASGDNEQFF.

This clone was seen a handful of times. The chain carries TRBV4-2 and TRBJ2-1; TRBD2 matches at 8 bases. CDR3 length: 19 amino acids. Germline loops: CDR1 LGHNA, CDR2 YNFKEQ. Germline trimming cut 0 bases from V and 8 bases from J; bases unmatched to any gene: 18. CDR3 protein: CASSQDGRPAGVLLDEQFF. In DNA, the CDR3 is TGTGCCAGCAGCCAAGATGGCAGACCAGCGGGAGTCTTGTTGGATGAGCAGTTCTTC.

Only a few counts were recorded for this clone. This sequence joins TRBV4-2 and TRBJ2-7, with 9 bases fitting TRBD2. Unmatched junction bases numbered 12, after V lost 0 bases and J lost 3 bases. Looked up from germline, CDR1 is LGHNA and CDR2 is YNFKEQ. The CDR3 totals 18 residues. The CDR3 here is CASSQDELAGAEGYEQYF. In DNA, the CDR3 is TGTGCCAGCAGCCAAGATGAGTTAGCGGGAGCTGAGGGCTACGAGCAGTACTTC.

The V gene is TRBV7-9, the J gene TRBJ2-3; 11 nucleotides match TRBD2. V lost 2 bases and J lost 3; bases outside the gene matches: 7. Per the germline V gene, CDR1 is SEHNR and CDR2 is FQNEAQ (reference sequence). The CDR3 is 17 residues long. CDR3 sequence (DNA): TGTGCCAGCAGCTTATCACTAGCGGGAGCACGTACAGATACGCAGTATTTT. Translated, it gives CASSLSLAGARTDTQYF.

The V and J genes are TRBV7-3 and TRBJ2-3; 8 nucleotides match TRBD2. Germline CDR1 SGHTA, CDR2 FQGTGA. V shed 2 bases, J shed 5 bases, and the junction held 6 bases outside the gene matches. This CDR3 spans 15 amino acids. For the CDR3, the DNA is TGTGCCAGCAGCTTATCCGGGAGGGGGAGAGATACGCAGTATTTT. It encodes CASSLSGRGRDTQYF.

This clone turned up a few times. V and J are TRBV7-2 and TRBJ2-7, with 10 bases fitting TRBD2. The V and J ends lost 7 bases and 4 bases, in that order; junction bases with no gene match: 13. CDR1 is SGHTA, CDR2 FQGNSA, per germline. The CDR3 spans 16 residues. CDR3 sequence reads: CASKSQGAGGNYEQYF. Written as DNA, the CDR3 is TGTGCCAGCAAGTCTCAGGGAGCGGGAGGGAATTACGAGCAGTACTTC.

The chain employs TRBV2 and TRBJ2-5; D possibly corresponds to TRBD2 (5 bases). The CDR3 runs to 15 residues. V was shortened by 1 base and J by 5 bases, with 14 bases between the two germline ends. Germline CDR1 is SNHLY and CDR2 is FYNNEI. CDR3 bases: TGTGCCAGCAGTGAAGATTTGGGCGGGTGGGAGACCCAGTACTTC. Residues: CASSEDLGGWETQYF.

This clone has more than one count but fewer than ten. V usage is TRBV6-5 and J usage is TRBJ2-3; TRBD2 matches 9 bases. V shed 7 bases and J 1 base; nucleotides not matched to a gene: 3. CDR3 length: 14 amino acids. Germline CDR1 is MNHEY and CDR2 is SVGAGI. CDR3 residues: CASIAGVGTDTQYF. In DNA form, the CDR3 reads TGTGCCAGCATAGCGGGAGTGGGCACAGATACGCAGTATTTT.

This clone has a handful of counts. The chain joins TRBV7-2 to TRBJ2-5; D is possibly TRBD2 (8 bases). The length of the CDR3 is 17 residues. Germline CDR1 SGHTA, CDR2 FQGNSA. V lost 5 bases and J lost 4, with 23 bases in between. The DNA for the CDR3 is TGTGCCAGCAGCCCAGGGGGAGCGGGAGTGTCGCGAGAGACCCAGTACTTC. Its translation: CASSPGGAGVSRETQYF.

This clone showed up just a few times. The chain has TRBV5-4 and TRBJ2-1; TRBD2 agrees at 10 bases. This CDR3 spans 16 amino acids. Germline V gene sequence: CDR1 SGHNT, CDR2 YYREEE (reference sequence). The V and J ends lost 4 bases and 8 bases, in that order; junction bases with no gene match: 12. The CDR3 region is CASSIQLAGVGDEQFF. CDR3 coding DNA: TGTGCCAGCAGCATACAGCTAGCGGGAGTCGGCGATGAGCAGTTCTTC. The full variable domain, in which reference TRBV5-4 and TRBJ2-1 provide the parts outside the CDR3, is ETGVTQSPTHLIKTRGQQVTLRCSSQSGHNTVSWYQQALGQGPQFIFQYYREEENGRGNFPPRFSGLQFPNYSSELNVNALELDDSALYLCASSIQLAGVGDEQFFGPGTRLTVL.

This clone has a handful of counts. V usage is TRBV19 and J usage is TRBJ2-1; 10 positions match TRBD1. The CDR3 loop spans 16 amino acids. J gave up 5 bases and V 6 bases, and 10 bases lay outside the gene matches. Per the germline V gene, CDR1 is LNHDA and CDR2 is SQIVND (reference sequence). The CDR3 region has the DNA TGTGCCAGTAGGCTACGACAGGGGGCTTCAAACAATGAGCAGTTCTTC. It encodes CASRLRQGASNNEQFF.

The genes are TRBV2 and TRBJ2-7; TRBD1 might be the D (6 bases). V was trimmed by 5 bases and J by 3 bases, leaving 8 bases between them. CDR3 length: 12 amino acids. CDR1 and CDR2 from the germline V gene are SNHLY and FYNNEI. CDR3: CASSSQGYEQYF. In DNA, the CDR3 is TGTGCCAGCAGTTCACAGGGCTACGAGCAGTACTTC.

This chain links TRBV19 with TRBJ1-5; no clear D. The V end was cut by 5 bases, the J end by 0 bases, with 11 bases between. CDR3 size: 15 residues. CDR1 is LNHDA, CDR2 SQIVND, per germline (reference sequence). CDR3 coding DNA: TGTGCCAGTAGTGAAATCGGGGATAGCAATCAGCCCCAGCATTTT. This encodes CASSEIGDSNQPQHF.

The table lists this clone with a few counts. The V and J genes are TRBV7-6 and TRBJ1-4; 9 bases align to TRBD1. Germline V gene sequence: CDR1 SGHVS, CDR2 FNYEAQ. The V segment lost 5 bases and the J segment 2 bases; nucleotides outside the gene matches: 9. The CDR3 length is 17 residues. CDR3 sequence reads: CASSPSQQGATNEKLFF. The CDR3 DNA reads TGTGCCAGCAGCCCCAGCCAACAGGGGGCCACTAATGAAAAACTGTTTTTT.

The V and J genes are TRBV5-1 and TRBJ2-7; D gene uncertain. In germline, CDR1 is SGHRS, CDR2 YFSETQ. The CDR3 consists of 15 residues. The V end lost 3 bases, the J end lost 3 bases, and 16 bases lay between the germline ends. The CDR3 region has the DNA TGCGCCAGCAGCTCTGGGCAGAATCCAATCTACGAGCAGTACTTC. This encodes CASSSGQNPIYEQYF.

The V gene is TRBV4-3, the J gene TRBJ2-1; TRBD2 agrees at 11 bases. Germline V gene sequence: CDR1 LGHNA, CDR2 YSLEER. The CDR3 spans 16 residues. The junction had 6 bases not matched to a gene; V was cut back by 1 base and J by 7 bases. CDR3 amino acids: CASSQGIAGGQNEQFF. The CDR3 DNA is TGCGCCAGCAGCCAAGGAATAGCGGGAGGGCAAAATGAGCAGTTCTTC.

In this sample, this clone turned up many times. V and J are TRBV14 and TRBJ2-2; tentative D call: TRBD2 (6 bases). CDR3 length: 14 amino acids. V was shortened by 8 bases and J by 4 bases, with 14 bases between the two germline ends. CDR1 is SGHDN and CDR2 is FVKESK in the germline V gene. CDR3 sequence reads: CASRAGPVTGELFF. The CDR3 DNA is TGTGCCAGCCGTGCGGGGCCAGTCACCGGGGAGCTGTTTTTT.

This clone showed up many times. Here the CDR3 DNA reads TGTGCCAGCAGCCAAGGGGGACAGGGGTACGAGCAGTACTTC. Its protein is CASSQGGQGYEQYF. The chain employs TRBV4-2 and TRBJ2-7, with TRBD1 matching 10 bases. Germline loops: CDR1 LGHNA, CDR2 YNFKEQ. The V and J ends lost 1 base and 4 bases, in that order; junction bases with no gene match: 1. The CDR3 loop spans 14 amino acids.

The chain joins TRBV29-1 to TRBJ2-5, with 7 positions matching TRBD1. The CDR3 sequence is 13 residues long. Unmatched junction bases numbered 5, after V lost 5 bases and J lost 2 bases. CDR1 and CDR2 (germline): SQVTM, ANQGSEA. The CDR3 sequence is CSVKPGQQETQYF. The CDR3, as DNA: TGCAGCGTTAAGCCGGGACAGCAAGAGACCCAGTACTTC.

The gene calls are TRBV6-5 and TRBJ2-3, with TRBD1 as a possible D gene (5 bases). This CDR3 is 15 amino acids long. The V and J ends lost 6 bases and 0 bases respectively, with 13 bases between them. The germline V gene has CDR1 MNHEY and CDR2 SVGAGI. The CDR3 is CASRSQGTSTDTQYF. The CDR3 DNA follows: TGTGCCAGCAGATCCCAGGGAACTAGCACAGATACGCAGTATTTT.

The V and J genes are TRBV19 and TRBJ2-2; D not certain. Germline CDR1 reads LNHDA; CDR2 reads SQIVND (reference sequence). The CDR3 sequence is 14 residues long. With 6 bases removed from V and 1 base from J, the gap between germline ends came to 9 bases. CDR3 sequence (DNA): TGTGCCAGTAGGGCCAGCGTGAACACCGGGGAGCTGTTTTTT. Translating it yields CASRASVNTGELFF.

This clone was detected ten times or more. The chain recombines TRBV15 with TRBJ2-5, with 8 bases identical to TRBD1. Germline lookup yields CDR1 LNHNV and CDR2 YYDKDF (reference sequence). The V gene end was trimmed by 0 bases and the J gene end by 5 bases; junction bases not matched to a gene: 5. The CDR3 extends over 15 amino acids. CDR3 amino acids: CATSRDGQGAETQYF. CDR3 DNA sequence: TGTGCCACCAGCAGAGATGGACAGGGTGCGGAGACCCAGTACTTC.

This clone appeared a few times. The V call is TRBV7-6, the J call TRBJ2-2; 8 nucleotides match TRBD2. The germline gives CDR1 SGHVS, CDR2 FNYEAQ. Trimming removed 3 bases from V and 2 bases from J; junction bases left unmatched: 2. The CDR3 is 15 residues long. As DNA, the CDR3 is TGTGCCAGCAGCTTGACTAGCGCTAACACCGGGGAGCTGTTTTTT. This translates into CASSLTSANTGELFF.